Listed below are T cell receptor beta chains from one sample, sequenced in a study of PD-L1 blockade in urothelial cancer. Sequenced by immunoSEQ multiplex PCR; TCRdb stores in-frame clones only, minus some. Among 40,000 to 60,000 clones listed, 84% were seen once. The material was PBMCs, obtained around atezolizumab (anti-PD-L1) treatment. All receptors come from a man aged 70 or older with urothelial cancer. CDR3s include the opening cysteine and the closing phenylalanine or tryptophan. Not every row has a clone size; where given, it reads once, few, many or a size class.

v_call	j_call	clone_size	cdr3_aa
TRBV20-1	TRBJ1-1	.	CSAPQATEAFF
TRBV7-3	TRBJ1-1	once	CASSLNPQTEAFF
TRBV2	TRBJ2-3	.	CASSEFWDYTDTQYF
TRBV5-1	TRBJ2-2	.	CASSPTGTTNTGELFF
TRBV18	TRBJ1-3	.	CATTPPDNSGNTIYF
TRBV28	TRBJ1-5	.	CASSSDQPQHF
TRBV5-1	TRBJ1-2	.	CASSQLTGRDGYTF
TRBV7-9	TRBJ2-1	few	CASSLNLGSRELQFF
TRBV14	TRBJ1-5	.	CASSQDRSQPQHF
TRBV19	TRBJ1-1	.	CASSIVPDKNTEAFF
TRBV4-3	TRBJ1-1	.	CASSFLRGGNTEAFF
TRBV25-1	TRBJ1-2	.	CASRGEVNYGYTF
TRBV4-3	TRBJ1-4	.	CASSQDGTGAYEKLFF
TRBV7-2	TRBJ2-1	few	CASSSGGPTDEQFF
TRBV2	TRBJ1-1	.	CASSEATGGEAFF
TRBV7-9	TRBJ2-5	.	CASSQDRQTQYF
TRBV16	TRBJ1-4	.	CASSQSRQNEKLFF
TRBV5-4	TRBJ2-7	once	CASSFGTGGARSEQYF
TRBV5-1	TRBJ2-1	.	CASSLLDRGSYNEQFF
TRBV5-6	TRBJ1-2	.	CASSLTGEYGYTF
TRBV6-5	TRBJ2-3	.	CASGAGLLTDTQYF
TRBV28	TRBJ2-7	.	CASSFMYEQYF
TRBV29-1	TRBJ2-7	.	CSVEGRDREFSGEQYF
TRBV6-1	TRBJ1-3	.	CASSTLGGAGNTIYF
TRBV6-6	TRBJ2-7	once	CASMEGGSYEQYF
TRBV10-1	TRBJ2-4	.	CASSEKLLLAKNIQYF
TRBV7-9	TRBJ1-1	.	CASTEVRGVPEAFF
TRBV19	TRBJ1-6	few	CASSTTGSAYNSPLHF
TRBV4-3	TRBJ2-7	.	CASSQGLAGTYEQYF
TRBV6-1	TRBJ1-4	few	CASSEGGQKLFF